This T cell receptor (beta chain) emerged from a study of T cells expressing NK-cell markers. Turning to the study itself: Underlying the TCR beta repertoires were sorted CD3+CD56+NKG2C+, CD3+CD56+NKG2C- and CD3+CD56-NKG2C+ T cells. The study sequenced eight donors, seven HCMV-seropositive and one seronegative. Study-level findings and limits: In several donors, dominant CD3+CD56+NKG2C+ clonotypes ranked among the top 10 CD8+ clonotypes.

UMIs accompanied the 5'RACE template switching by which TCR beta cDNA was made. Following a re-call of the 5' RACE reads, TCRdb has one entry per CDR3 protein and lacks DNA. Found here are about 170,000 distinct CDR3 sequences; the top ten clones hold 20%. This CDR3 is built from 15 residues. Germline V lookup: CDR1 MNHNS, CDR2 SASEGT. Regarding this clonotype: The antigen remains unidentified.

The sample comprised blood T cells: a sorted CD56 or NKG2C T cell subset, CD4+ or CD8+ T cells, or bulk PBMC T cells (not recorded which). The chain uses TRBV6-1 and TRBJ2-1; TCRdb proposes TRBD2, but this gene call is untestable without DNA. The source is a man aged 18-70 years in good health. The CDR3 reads CASSLTSGIGNEQFF.